Below, 6 T cell receptor beta chains from the same sample are listed, as sequenced in a study of T cell responses to AZD1222 COVID-19 vaccine. Clones were sequenced by immunoSEQ multiplex PCR, and TCRdb holds only the in-frame ones, with some missing. This table holds about 120,000 clones, more than 85% found once. Here the sequenced sample was peripheral blood, taken 28 days after the second AZD1222 dose. These receptors all stem from an adult who received the AZD1222 COVID-19 vaccine.

This chain connects TRBV7-9 to TRBJ2-2, with D possibly matching TRBD2 (6 bases). CDR1 and CDR2 (germline): SEHNR, FQNEAQ (reference sequence). V lost 8 bases to trimming and J lost 0 bases, with 10 bases between them. The CDR3 length is 14 residues. The CDR3 coding sequence is TGTGCCAGCGACGGGGACTCGAACACCGGGGAGCTGTTTTTT. It yields the protein CASDGDSNTGELFF.

V gene TRBV6-6 combines with J gene TRBJ2-1; TRBD2 is a possible D gene (6 bases). This CDR3 spans 15 amino acids. Germline-derived CDR1 and CDR2 are MNHNY and SVGAGI (reference sequence). Deletions cut 0 bases from V and 9 bases from J, with 15 bases between. CDR3 bases: TGTGCCAGCAGTTACTCGCGGGACCACCGCCCTGAGCAGTTCTTC. Translated, it gives CASSYSRDHRPEQFF.

In DNA form, the CDR3 reads TGTGCCAGCAGCTTCCTAAGGGTCGGCTACACCGGGGAGCTGTTTTTT. Encoded protein: CASSFLRVGYTGELFF. The chain carries TRBV5-6 and TRBJ2-2; D unclear. The CDR3 spans 16 residues. The germline V gene has CDR1 SGHDT and CDR2 YYEEEE. Between the trimmed V and J ends, which lost 2 bases and 3 bases, there was a span of 14 bases.

This sequence joins TRBV6-5 and TRBJ2-1; a possible D gene is TRBD2 (6 bases). There are 13 residues in the CDR3. V lost 6 bases, J lost 12 bases, and 18 bases lay in between. Germline V gene sequence: CDR1 MNHEY, CDR2 SVGAGI. CDR3 DNA sequence: TGTGCCAGCAGGAGACGGCCGGGGGTAGGGCAGTTCTTC. It codes for CASRRRPGVGQFF.

A single count supports this clone. The V gene is TRBV4-3, the J gene TRBJ2-2, with 7 bases identical to TRBD2. The CDR3 extends over 15 amino acids. Per the germline V gene, CDR1 is LGHNA and CDR2 is YSLEER. The ends lost 4 bases at V and 6 bases at J; junction bases unmatched: 8. The CDR3 DNA reads TGCGCCAGCAGCCCCGATGGGAGGGGATCCGGGGAGCTGTTTTTT. Protein sequence: CASSPDGRGSGELFF.

V is TRBV27 and J is TRBJ1-2; D is possibly TRBD1 (5 bases). The CDR3 length is 16 residues. The V and J ends lost 5 bases and 7 bases respectively, with 23 bases between them. The germline V gene has CDR1 MNHEY and CDR2 SMNVEV (reference sequence). Here the CDR3 reads CASSPLQGDVSRGYTF. The DNA of the CDR3 is TGTGCCAGCAGTCCCCTTCAGGGAGACGTATCCCGTGGCTACACCTTC.